The T cell receptor beta chain under discussion was sequenced for a study of regulatory T cells in long-lasting Graves disease. Study results and limitations: Only peripheral blood was studied, not thyroid tissue.

The time point here: persistent/refractory GD, antithyroid drugs over 5 years with positive TRAb. After RNA was extracted from PBMCs, the TCR library was made from it. Germline values: CDR1 LNHNV, CDR2 YYDKDF (reference sequence). Germline trimming cut 0 bases from V and 0 bases from J; bases unmatched to any gene: 7. The CDR3 is 18 amino acids. Assembly of TCR beta libraries relied on iRepertoire HTBI primers together with Arm-PCR of CDR3 regions. One entry per CDR3 protein results from TCRdb running MiXCR on the multiplex PCR reads. The table shows hundreds of thousands of distinct CDR3 sequences, with around 30% occurring only once. About this clonotype: The target antigen is unknown.

The sample was peripheral blood mononuclear cells (PBMCs), taken when the disease was refractory, from a patient treated with antithyroid drugs. The source of this sequence is a female donor with Graves disease. This chain connects TRBV15 to TRBJ1-3; 8 bases line up with TRBD1. The CDR3 nucleotides are TGTGCCACCAGCAGAGACATACAGGGGGGATCCTCTGGAAACACCATATATTTT. Encoded protein: CATSRDIQGGSSGNTIYF.